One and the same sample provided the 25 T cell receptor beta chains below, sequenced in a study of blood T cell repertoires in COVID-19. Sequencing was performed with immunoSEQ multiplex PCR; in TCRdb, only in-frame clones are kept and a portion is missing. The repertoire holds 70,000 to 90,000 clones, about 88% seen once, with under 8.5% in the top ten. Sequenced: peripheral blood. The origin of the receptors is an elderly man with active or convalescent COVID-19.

Here the CDR3 reads CASSRRQGTYEQYV. CDR3 nucleotide sequence: TGTGCCAGCAGTAGACGACAGGGCACCTACGAGCAGTACGTC. The genes are TRBV6-5 and TRBJ2-7, with 7 bases lining up with TRBD1. Looked up from germline, CDR1 is MNHEY and CDR2 is SVGAGI. V lost 5 bases and J lost 2; bases outside the gene matches: 6. This CDR3 has 14 amino acids.

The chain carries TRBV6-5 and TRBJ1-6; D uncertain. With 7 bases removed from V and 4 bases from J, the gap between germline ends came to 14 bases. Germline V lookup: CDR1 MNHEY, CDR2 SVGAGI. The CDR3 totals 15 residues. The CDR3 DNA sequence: TGTGCCAGCATCGTCGCGGAGGGTTATAATTCACCCCTCCACTTT. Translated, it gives CASIVAEGYNSPLHF.

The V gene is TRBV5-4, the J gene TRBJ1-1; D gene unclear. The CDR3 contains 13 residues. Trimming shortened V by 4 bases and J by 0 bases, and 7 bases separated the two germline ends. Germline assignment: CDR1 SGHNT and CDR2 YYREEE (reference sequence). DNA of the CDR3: TGTGCCAGCAGCAATACATTGAACACTGAAGCTTTCTTT. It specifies CASSNTLNTEAFF.

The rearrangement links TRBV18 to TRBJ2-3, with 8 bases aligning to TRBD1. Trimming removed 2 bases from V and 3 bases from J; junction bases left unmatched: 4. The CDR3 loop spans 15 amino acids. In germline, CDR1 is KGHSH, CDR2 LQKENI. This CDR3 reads CASSPAGQGTDTQYF. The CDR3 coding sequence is TGTGCCAGCTCACCAGCTGGACAGGGTACAGATACGCAGTATTTT.

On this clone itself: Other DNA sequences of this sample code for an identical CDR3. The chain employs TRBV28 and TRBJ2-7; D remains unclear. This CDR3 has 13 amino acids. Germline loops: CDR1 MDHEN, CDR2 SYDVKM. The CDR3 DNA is TGCGCCAGCAGCCAAATTAGCTCCTACGAGCAGTACGTC. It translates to CASSQISSYEQYV.

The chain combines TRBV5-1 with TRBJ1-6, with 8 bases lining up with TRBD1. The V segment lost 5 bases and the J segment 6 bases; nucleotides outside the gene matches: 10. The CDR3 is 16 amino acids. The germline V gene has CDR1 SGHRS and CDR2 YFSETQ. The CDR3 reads CASRADGTGPNSPLHF. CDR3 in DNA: TGCGCCAGCAGGGCGGACGGGACAGGTCCTAATTCACCCCTCCACTTT.

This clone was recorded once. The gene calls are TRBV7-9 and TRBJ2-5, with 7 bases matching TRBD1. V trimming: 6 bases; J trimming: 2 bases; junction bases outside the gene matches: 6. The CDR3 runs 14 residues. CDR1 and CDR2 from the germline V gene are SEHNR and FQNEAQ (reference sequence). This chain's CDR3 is CASRPGQEQETQYF. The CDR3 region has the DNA TGTGCCAGCAGACCCGGACAGGAGCAAGAGACCCAGTACTTC. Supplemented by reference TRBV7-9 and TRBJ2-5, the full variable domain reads DTGVSQNPRHKITKRGQNVTFRCDPISEHNRLYWYRQTLGQGPEFLTYFQNEAQLEKSRLLSDRFSAERPKGSFSTLEIQRTEQGDSAMYLCASRPGQEQETQYFGPGTRLLVL.

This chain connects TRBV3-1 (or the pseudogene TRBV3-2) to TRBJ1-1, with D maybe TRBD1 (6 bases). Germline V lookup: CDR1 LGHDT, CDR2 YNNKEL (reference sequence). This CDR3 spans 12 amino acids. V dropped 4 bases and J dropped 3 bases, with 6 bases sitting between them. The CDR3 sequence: CASSRTDTEAFF. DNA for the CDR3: TGTGCCAGCAGCCGGACAGACACTGAAGCTTTCTTT.

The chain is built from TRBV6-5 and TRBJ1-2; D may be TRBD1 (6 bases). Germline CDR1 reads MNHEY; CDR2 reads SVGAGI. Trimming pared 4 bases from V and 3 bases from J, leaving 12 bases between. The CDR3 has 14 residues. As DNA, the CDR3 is TGTGCCAGCAGTTCACAGGGCTGGGACTATGGCTACACCTTC. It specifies CASSSQGWDYGYTF.

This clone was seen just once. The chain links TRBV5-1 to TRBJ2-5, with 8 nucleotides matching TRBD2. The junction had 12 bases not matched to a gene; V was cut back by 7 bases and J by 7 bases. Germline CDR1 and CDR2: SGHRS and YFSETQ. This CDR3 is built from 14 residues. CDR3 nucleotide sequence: TGCGCCAGCGAGGCACTAGCGGATCGTGGGACCCAGTACTTC. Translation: CASEALADRGTQYF. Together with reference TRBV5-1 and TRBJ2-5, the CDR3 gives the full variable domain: KAGVTQTPRYLIKTRGQQVTLSCSPISGHRSVSWYQQTPGQGLQFLFEYFSETQRNKGNFPGRFSGRQFSNSRSEMNVSTLELGDSALYLCASEALADRGTQYFGPGTRLLVL.

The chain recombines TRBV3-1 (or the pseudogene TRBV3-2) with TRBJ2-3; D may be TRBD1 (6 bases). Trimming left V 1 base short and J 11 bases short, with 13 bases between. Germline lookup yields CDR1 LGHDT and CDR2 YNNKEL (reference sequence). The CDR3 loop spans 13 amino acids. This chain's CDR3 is CASSQGTVRLQYF. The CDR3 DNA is TGTGCCAGCAGCCAAGGGACAGTTCGTCTGCAGTATTTT.

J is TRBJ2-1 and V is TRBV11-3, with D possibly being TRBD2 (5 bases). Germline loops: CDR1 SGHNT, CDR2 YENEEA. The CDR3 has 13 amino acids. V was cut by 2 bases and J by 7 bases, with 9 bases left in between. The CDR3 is CASSLSSLNEQFF. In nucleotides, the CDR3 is TGTGCCAGCAGCTTATCTAGCCTTAATGAGCAGTTCTTC. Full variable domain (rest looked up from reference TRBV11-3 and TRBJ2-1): EAGVVQSPRYKIIEKKQPVAFWCNPISGHNTLYWYLQNLGQGPELLIRYENEEAVDDSQLPKDRFSAERLKGVDSTLKIQPAELGDSAVYLCASSLSSLNEQFFGPGTRLTVL.

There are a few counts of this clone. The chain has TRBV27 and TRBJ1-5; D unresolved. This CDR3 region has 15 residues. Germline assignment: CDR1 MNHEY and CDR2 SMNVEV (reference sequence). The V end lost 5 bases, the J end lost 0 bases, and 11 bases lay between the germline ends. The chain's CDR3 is CASSRIGDSNQPQHF. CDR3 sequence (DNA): TGTGCCAGCAGTCGAATAGGAGATAGCAATCAGCCCCAGCATTTT.

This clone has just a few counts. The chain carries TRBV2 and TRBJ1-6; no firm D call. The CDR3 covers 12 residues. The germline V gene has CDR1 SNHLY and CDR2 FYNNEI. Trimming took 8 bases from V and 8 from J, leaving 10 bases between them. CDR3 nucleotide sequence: TGTGCCAGCTCAGAGACTTATTCACCCCTCCACTTT. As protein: CASSETYSPLHF.

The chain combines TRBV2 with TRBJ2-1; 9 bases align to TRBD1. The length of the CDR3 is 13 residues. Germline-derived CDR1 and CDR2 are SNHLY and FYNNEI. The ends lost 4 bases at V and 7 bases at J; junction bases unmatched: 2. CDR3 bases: TGTGCCAGCAGTGCGGACAGGGGAAATGAGCAGTTCTTC. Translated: CASSADRGNEQFF.

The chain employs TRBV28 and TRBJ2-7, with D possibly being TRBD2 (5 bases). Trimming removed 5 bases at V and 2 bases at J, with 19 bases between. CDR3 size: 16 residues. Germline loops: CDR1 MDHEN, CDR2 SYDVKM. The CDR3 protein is CASSSRSWETTYEQYV. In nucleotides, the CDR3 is TGTGCCAGCAGTAGCCGTAGCTGGGAGACTACCTACGAGCAGTACGTC.

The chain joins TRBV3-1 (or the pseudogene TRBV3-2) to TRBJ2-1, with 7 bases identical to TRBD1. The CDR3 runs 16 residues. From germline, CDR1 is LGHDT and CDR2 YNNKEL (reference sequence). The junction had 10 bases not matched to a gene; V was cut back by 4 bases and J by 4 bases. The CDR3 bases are TGTGCCAGCAGCCCTCCTCGAACAGGGGCATACAATGAGCAGTTCTTC. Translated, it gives CASSPPRTGAYNEQFF.

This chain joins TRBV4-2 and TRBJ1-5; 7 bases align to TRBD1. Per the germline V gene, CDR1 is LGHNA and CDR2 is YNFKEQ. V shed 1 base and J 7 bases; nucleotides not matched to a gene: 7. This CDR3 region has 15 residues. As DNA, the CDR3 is TGTGCCAGCAGCCAAGCAGGGGGGATGACGCAGCCCCAGCATTTT. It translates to CASSQAGGMTQPQHF.

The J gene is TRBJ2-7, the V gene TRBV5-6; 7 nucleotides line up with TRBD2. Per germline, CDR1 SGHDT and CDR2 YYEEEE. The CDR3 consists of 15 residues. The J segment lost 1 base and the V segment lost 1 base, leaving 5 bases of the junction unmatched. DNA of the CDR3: TGTGCCAGCAGCTTGAACGGGGGGACGTCCTACGAGCAGTACGTC. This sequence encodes CASSLNGGTSYEQYV.

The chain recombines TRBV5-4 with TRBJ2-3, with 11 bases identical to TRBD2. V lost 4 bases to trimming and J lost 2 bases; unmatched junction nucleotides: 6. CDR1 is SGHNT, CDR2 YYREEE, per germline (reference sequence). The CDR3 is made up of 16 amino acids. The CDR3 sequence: CASSGASGRPTDTQYF. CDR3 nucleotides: TGTGCCAGCAGCGGGGCTAGCGGGAGGCCCACAGATACGCAGTATTTT. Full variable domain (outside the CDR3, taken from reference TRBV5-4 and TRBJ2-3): ETGVTQSPTHLIKTRGQQVTLRCSSQSGHNTVSWYQQALGQGPQFIFQYYREEENGRGNFPPRFSGLQFPNYSSELNVNALELDDSALYLCASSGASGRPTDTQYFGPGTRLTVL.

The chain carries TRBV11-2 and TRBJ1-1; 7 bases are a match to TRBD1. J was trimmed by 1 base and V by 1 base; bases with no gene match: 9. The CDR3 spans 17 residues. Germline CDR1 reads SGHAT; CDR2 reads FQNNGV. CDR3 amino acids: CASSLVPRGQPNTEAFF. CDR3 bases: TGTGCCAGCAGCTTAGTTCCTCGGGGACAGCCGAACACTGAAGCTTTCTTT. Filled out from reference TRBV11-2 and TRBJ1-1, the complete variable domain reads EAGVAQSPRYKIIEKRQSVAFWCNPISGHATLYWYQQILGQGPKLLIQFQNNGVVDDSQLPKDRFSAERLKGVDSTLKIQPAKLEDSAVYLCASSLVPRGQPNTEAFFGQGTRLTVV.

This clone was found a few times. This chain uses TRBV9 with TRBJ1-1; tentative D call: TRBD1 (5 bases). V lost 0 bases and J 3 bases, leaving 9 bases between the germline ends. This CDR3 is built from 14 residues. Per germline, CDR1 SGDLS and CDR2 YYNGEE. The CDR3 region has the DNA TGTGCCAGCAGCGTAGCTTGGGGGGACACTGAAGCTTTCTTT. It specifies CASSVAWGDTEAFF.

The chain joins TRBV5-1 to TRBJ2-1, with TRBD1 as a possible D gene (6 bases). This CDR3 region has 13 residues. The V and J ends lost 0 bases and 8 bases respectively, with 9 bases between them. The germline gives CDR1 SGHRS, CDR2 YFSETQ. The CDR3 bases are TGCGCCAGCAGCTTGGGGGGGCGGGATGAGCAGTTCTTC. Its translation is CASSLGGRDEQFF. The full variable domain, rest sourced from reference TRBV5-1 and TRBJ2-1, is KAGVTQTPRYLIKTRGQQVTLSCSPISGHRSVSWYQQTPGQGLQFLFEYFSETQRNKGNFPGRFSGRQFSNSRSEMNVSTLELGDSALYLCASSLGGRDEQFFGPGTRLTVL.

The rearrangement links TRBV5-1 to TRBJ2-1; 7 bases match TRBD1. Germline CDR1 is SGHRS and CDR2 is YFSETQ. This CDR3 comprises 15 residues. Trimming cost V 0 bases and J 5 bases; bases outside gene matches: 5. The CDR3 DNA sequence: TGCGCCAGCAGCTTGGTTACAGGGGATGACAATGAGCAGTTCTTC. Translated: CASSLVTGDDNEQFF.

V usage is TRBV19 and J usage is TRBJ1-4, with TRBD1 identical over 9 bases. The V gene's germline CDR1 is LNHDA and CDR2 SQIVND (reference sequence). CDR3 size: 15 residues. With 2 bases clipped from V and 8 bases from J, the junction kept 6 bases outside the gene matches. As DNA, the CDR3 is TGTGCCAGTAGTATAACAGGGGGCGGAAAGGAAAAACTGTTTTTT. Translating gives CASSITGGGKEKLFF.